This T cell receptor beta chain was obtained from a study of blood T cell repertoires in COVID-19. Deletions cut 5 bases from V and 9 bases from J, with 14 bases between. CDR1 and CDR2 (germline): SSHAT, FNYEAQ (reference sequence). This CDR3 contains 13 residues. Source study methods: It was from reference gene primer amplification that nucleated cell counts were estimated. Method: immunoSEQ multiplex PCR; TCRdb's copy keeps in-frame clones and lacks some. Clone size and V and J calls were adopted from that table, with D and trimming inferred from the DNA. The sample carries approximately 470,000 clones, approximately 86% recorded once. The study assigned cohorts using participant-reported clinical history. Before being deemed recovered, Cohort 3 donors had two negative PCRs, clearance, or symptom resolution.

The chain carries TRBV7-7 and TRBJ2-1; TRBD1 is a possible D gene (6 bases). The sequencing sample was made of PBMCs or T cells enriched from blood (not recorded which). The TCR was taken from a woman between 18 and 29 years old who had recovered from COVID-19. The CDR3 bases are TGTGCCAGCAGCCCCACAGGGAATAGTGAGCAGTTCTTC. This sequence encodes CASSPTGNSEQFF.